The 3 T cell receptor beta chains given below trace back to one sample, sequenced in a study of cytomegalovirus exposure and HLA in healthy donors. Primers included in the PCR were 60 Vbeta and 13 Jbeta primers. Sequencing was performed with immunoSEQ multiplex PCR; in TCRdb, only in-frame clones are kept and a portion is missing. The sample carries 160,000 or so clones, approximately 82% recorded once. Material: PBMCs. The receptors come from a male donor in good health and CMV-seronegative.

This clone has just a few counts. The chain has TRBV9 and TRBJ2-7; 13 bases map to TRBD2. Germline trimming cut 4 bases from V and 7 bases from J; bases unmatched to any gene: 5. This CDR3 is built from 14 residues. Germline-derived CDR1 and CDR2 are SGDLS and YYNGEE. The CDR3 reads CASSTGLAGYEQYF. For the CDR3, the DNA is TGTGCCAGCAGCACGGGACTAGCGGGATATGAGCAGTACTTC.

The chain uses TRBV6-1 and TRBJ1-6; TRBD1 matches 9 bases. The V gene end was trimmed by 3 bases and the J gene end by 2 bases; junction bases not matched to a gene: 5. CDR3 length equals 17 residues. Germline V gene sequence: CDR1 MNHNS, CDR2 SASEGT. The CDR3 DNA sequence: TGTGCCAGCAGTGACCCAACAGGGGGCCCCTATAATTCACCCCTCCACTTT. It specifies CASSDPTGGPYNSPLHF.

The CDR3 DNA reads TGTGCCAGCAGCGAGTCGACAGGGAGGGCTTTCTTT. Protein product: CASSESTGRAFF. This rearrangement joins TRBV13 to TRBJ1-1; 7 bases agree with TRBD1. CDR1 is PRHDT, CDR2 FYEKMQ, per germline (reference sequence). Losses at the gene ends were 5 bases for V and 11 bases for J; bases not matched to a gene: 8. This CDR3 has 12 residues.